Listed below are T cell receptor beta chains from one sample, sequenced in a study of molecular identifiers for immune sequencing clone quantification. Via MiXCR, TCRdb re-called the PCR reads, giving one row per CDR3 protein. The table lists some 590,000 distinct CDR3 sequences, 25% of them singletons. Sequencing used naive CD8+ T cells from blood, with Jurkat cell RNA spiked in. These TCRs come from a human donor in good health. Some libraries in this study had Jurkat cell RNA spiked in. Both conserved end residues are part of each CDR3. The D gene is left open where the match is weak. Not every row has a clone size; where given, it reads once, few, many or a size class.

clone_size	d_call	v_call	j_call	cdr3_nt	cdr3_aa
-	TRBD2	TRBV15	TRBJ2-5	TGTGCCACCATGAGTTCGGCTAGCGGGGGGGCAGCGACCCAGTACTTC	CATMSSASGGAATQYF
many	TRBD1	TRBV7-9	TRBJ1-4	TGTGCCAGCAGCTCCCGGGACAGGAGTGAAAAACTGTTTTTT	CASSSRDRSEKLFF
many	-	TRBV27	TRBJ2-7	TGTGCCAGCAGCCCAGGAGGCCCGGGGGAGCAGTACTTC	CASSPGGPGEQYF
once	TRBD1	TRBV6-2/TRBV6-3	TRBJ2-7	TGTGCCAGCGGACAGGTCCGCTACGAGCAGTACTTC	CASGQVRYEQYF
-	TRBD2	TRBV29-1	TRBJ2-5	TGCAGCGTCGACGGGACCAGACTAGCGGGTGATTACCAAGAGACCCAGTACTTC	CSVDGTRLAGDYQETQYF
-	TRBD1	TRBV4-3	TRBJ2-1	TGCGCCGGCAGCCAAAGACAGGGGGCACCCAGTGAGCAGTTCTTC	CAGSQRQGAPSEQFF
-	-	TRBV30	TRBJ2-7	TGTGCCTGGAGTGTACAAGATTACTCCTACGAGCAGTACTTC	CAWSVQDYSYEQYF
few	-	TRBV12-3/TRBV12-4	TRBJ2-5	TGTGCCAGCAGTTTAATATTGGGGGCGGGAGAGACCCAGTACTTC	CASSLILGAGETQYF
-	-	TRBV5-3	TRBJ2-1	TGTGCCACATCAGGGGGGGGGGCTAGCGGTGAGCAGTTCTTC	CATSGGGASGEQFF
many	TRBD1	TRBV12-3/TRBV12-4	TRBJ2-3	TGTGCCAGCAGGGCAGGGGGCAGTGGAGATACGCAGTATTTT	CASRAGGSGDTQYF
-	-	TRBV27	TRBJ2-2	TGTGCCAGCAGTCCCTCCCCGGGGACGGGGACCGGGGAGCTGTTTTTT	CASSPSPGTGTGELFF
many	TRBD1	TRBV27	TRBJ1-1	TGTGCCAGCGGATGGGACAGTAACACTGAAGCTTTCTTT	CASGWDSNTEAFF
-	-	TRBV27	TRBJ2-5	TGTTCCAGCAGTTTATTGGGCAGCAAAGAGACCCAGTACTTC	CSSSLLGSKETQYF
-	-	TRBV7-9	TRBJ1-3	TGTGCCAGCACCACCGACTCGGTGGGTGGAAACACCATATATTTT	CASTTDSVGGNTIYF
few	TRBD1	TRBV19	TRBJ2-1	TGTGCCAGTAGTACGCTCCCGGGACAGGTGAATGAGCAGTTCTTC	CASSTLPGQVNEQFF
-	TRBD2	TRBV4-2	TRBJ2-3	TGTGCCAGCAGCCAACTTAGCGGGGTTGGGCGGACGCAGTATTTT	CASSQLSGVGRTQYF
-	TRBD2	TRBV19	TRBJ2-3	TGTGCCAGTAGTCCCAGTACCGGACTAGCGGGAGGGAGTAGCACAGATACGCAGTATTTT	CASSPSTGLAGGSSTDTQYF
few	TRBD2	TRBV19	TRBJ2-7	TGTGCCAGTAGTGCCGGGACTAGCGTAATCTACGAGCAGTACTTC	CASSAGTSVIYEQYF
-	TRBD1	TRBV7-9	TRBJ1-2	TGTGCCAGCAGCTCGCCAACCCCCGGGACAGAGGACTATGGCTACACCTTC	CASSSPTPGTEDYGYTF
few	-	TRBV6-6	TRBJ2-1	TGTGCCAGCAGTTACTCGATCGGGAATGAGCAGTTCTTC	CASSYSIGNEQFF
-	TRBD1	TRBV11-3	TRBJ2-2	TGTGCCACTTCGGACAGGCCCACCGGGGAGCTGTTTTTT	CATSDRPTGELFF
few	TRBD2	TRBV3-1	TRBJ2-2	TGTGCCAGCAGCCAAGGGGCCGGGACTAGGACCTTTTGGACCGGGGAGCTGTTTTTT	CASSQGAGTRTFWTGELFF
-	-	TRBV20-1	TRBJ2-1	TGCAGTGCCACAGGTCCGCACAATAAGCAGTTCTTC	CSATGPHNKQFF
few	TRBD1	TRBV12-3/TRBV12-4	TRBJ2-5	TGTGCCAGCGGTTTCAGTCGGGACAGGGTCCAAGAGACCCAGTACTTC	CASGFSRDRVQETQYF
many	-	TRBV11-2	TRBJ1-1	TGTGCCAGCAGCTTTAGTGGTACAGGAACAAACACTGAAGCTTTCTTT	CASSFSGTGTNTEAFF
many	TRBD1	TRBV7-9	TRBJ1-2	TGTGCCAGCAGCGCGACAGGGGGCGACCCTAACTATGGCTACACCTTC	CASSATGGDPNYGYTF
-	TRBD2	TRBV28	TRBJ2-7	TGTGCCAGCAGTTTGACTAGCGGTACCTACGAGCAGTACTTC	CASSLTSGTYEQYF
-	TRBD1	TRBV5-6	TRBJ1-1	TGTGCCGGCAGGCAGGGGGAGTGGACTGAAGCTTTCTTT	CAGRQGEWTEAFF
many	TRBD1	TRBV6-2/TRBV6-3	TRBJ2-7	TGTGCCAGCAGTACTTCCCATCCGGGACAGGGGGTTGTCGAGCAGTACTTC	CASSTSHPGQGVVEQYF
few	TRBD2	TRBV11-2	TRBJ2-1	TGTGCCAGCAGCTTAGATCCTAGCGGGAGAGCGAATGAGCAGTTCTTC	CASSLDPSGRANEQFF
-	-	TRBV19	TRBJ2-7	TGTGCCAGTAGTCTGGGGACGGGAACCTACGAGCGGTACTTC	CASSLGTGTYERYF
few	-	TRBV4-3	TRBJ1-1	TGCGCCAGCAGCCAAGACTGGGGGGCCCTGAACACTGAAGCTTTCTTT	CASSQDWGALNTEAFF
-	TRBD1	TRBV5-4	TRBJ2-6	TGTGCCAGCAGCTCAGACAGGGGAGGAACTGGGGCCAACGTCCTGACTTTC	CASSSDRGGTGANVLTF
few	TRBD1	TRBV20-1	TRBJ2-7	TGCAGTGCTTATACCGGGACAGGGGGCAAGTACGAGCAGTACTTC	CSAYTGTGGKYEQYF
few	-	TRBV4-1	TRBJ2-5	TGCGCCAGCAGCCAATCGGACATGACGGCCCAGTACTTC	CASSQSDMTAQYF
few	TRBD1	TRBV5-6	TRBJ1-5	TGTGCCAGCAGCTCACGGACAGGGCCGAGCAATCAGCCCCAGCATTTT	CASSSRTGPSNQPQHF